This record looks at one T cell receptor beta chain sequence and its context. What it binds is unknown. This sample is part of a study of vaccination effects on CD4 cells after COVID-19. Using immunoSEQ multiplex PCR, the repertoire was profiled, and TCRdb retains in-frame clones only, with some absent. The repertoire holds 65,000 to 95,000 clones, with under 85% as singletons. With the ViraFEST assay, the study expanded antigen-specific CD4+ T cells using viral peptide pools, then sequenced them. It was after roughly ten days of culture that CD4+ T cells were isolated. Participants got two doses of BNT162b2 or mRNA-1273 vaccine. Germline-derived CDR1 and CDR2 are SGHRS and YFSETQ. The length of the CDR3 is 15 residues. Trimming pared 4 bases from V and 5 bases from J, leaving 18 bases between.

This clonotype originated in a human donor who received a COVID-19 vaccine. The specimen comprised CD4+ T cells from PBMCs cultured with HCoV-OC43 spike peptides, sampled after COVID-19 vaccination. Subset in this sample: HCoV-OC43 spike overlapping peptide pool stimulation. This chain links TRBV5-1 with TRBJ2-5; perhaps TRBD1 as D (6 bases). CDR3 loop: CASSQTTGRKETQYF. The CDR3 coding sequence is TGCGCCAGCAGCCAGACCACAGGGCGTAAGGAGACCCAGTACTTC. The full variable domain, rest sourced from reference TRBV5-1 and TRBJ2-5, is KAGVTQTPRYLIKTRGQQVTLSCSPISGHRSVSWYQQTPGQGLQFLFEYFSETQRNKGNFPGRFSGRQFSNSRSEMNVSTLELGDSALYLCASSQTTGRKETQYFGPGTRLLVL.